A selection of T cell receptor beta chains follows, all from one sample in a study of regulatory T cells in long-lasting Graves disease. MiXCR was run by TCRdb on the multiplex PCR reads, yielding one entry per CDR3 protein. The table lists 400,000 to 500,000 distinct CDR3 sequences, approximately 16% of them singletons. A further study also used this sample, focusing on T cells in Graves' hyperthyroidism and ophthalmopathy.

The sequenced sample was peripheral blood mononuclear cells (PBMCs), obtained at new diagnosis, from a patient treated with antithyroid drugs. The source is a woman in her thirties or forties with Graves disease. Each CDR3 is given with its conserved first and last residue. A D gene is named only where the DNA matches it firmly. A row's size may be missing; if present it is once, few, many or a size class.

clone size	CDR3 length	D gene	V gene	J gene	CDR3 DNA	CDR3 protein
.	14	TRBD2	TRBV29-1	TRBJ2-1	TGCAGCGTTAACACCGTAGCGGGAGATTTCGGGCAGTTCTTC	CSVNTVAGDFGQFF
few	13	.	TRBV6-1	TRBJ1-2	TGTGCCAGCAGTGAAGGCGCAGGATGGGGCTACACCTTC	CASSEGAGWGYTF
few	13	.	TRBV19	TRBJ1-6	TGTGCCAGTAACGGGCAGGGGAATTCACCCCTCCACTTT	CASNGQGNSPLHF
few	15	TRBD1	TRBV10-1	TRBJ2-1	TGCGCCAGCAGTCCCGGGACAGGGGATCGGGATGAGCAGTTCTTC	CASSPGTGDRDEQFF
many	15	TRBD1	TRBV9	TRBJ1-4	TGCGCCAGCAGCCGACTGACAGGGGGCGGTGAAAAACTGTTTTTT	CASSRLTGGGEKLFF
many	15	.	TRBV19	TRBJ1-5	TGTGCCAGTAGTATATCGGCAGGGAGCAATCAGCCCCAGCATTTT	CASSISAGSNQPQHF
many	16	.	TRBV5-1	TRBJ2-7	TGCGCCAGCAGCTTGTCAGGTCAGGGTGGGGCCTACGAGCAGTACTTC	CASSLSGQGGAYEQYF
many	12	.	TRBV9	TRBJ2-2	TGTGCCAGCAGCGTAGTATACGGGGAGCTGTTTTTT	CASSVVYGELFF
many	16	.	TRBV27	TRBJ2-1	TGTGCCAGCAGTTTATTTTCTCATGGGGTCATCGATGAGCAGTTCTTC	CASSLFSHGVIDEQFF
many	15	TRBD1	TRBV2	TRBJ2-7	TGTGCCAGCAGTCCGCCGGGACAGGGGGCCTACGAGCAGTACTTC	CASSPPGQGAYEQYF
.	16	.	TRBV2	TRBJ1-5	TGTGCCAGCAGTGAATCCCGACATTATAGCAATCAGCCCCAGCATTTT	CASSESRHYSNQPQHF
many	16	TRBD2	TRBV20-1	TRBJ2-5	TGCAGTGCTAATCCCCAACTAGCGGGAGGTCAAGAGACCCAGTACTTC	CSANPQLAGGQETQYF
many	16	TRBD2	TRBV15	TRBJ2-1	TGTGCCACCAGCTCTCCGGGGACTAGCGACTACAATGAGCAGTTCTTC	CATSSPGTSDYNEQFF
many	16	.	TRBV28	TRBJ2-5	TGTGCCAGCAGTCCCCTCAACCCCGGGAGAAAGGAGACCCAGTACTTC	CASSPLNPGRKETQYF
few	13	TRBD2	TRBV11-3	TRBJ2-1	TGTGCCAGCAGCGCAGGACTAGCCTATGAGCAGTTCTTC	CASSAGLAYEQFF
many	12	.	TRBV19	TRBJ2-2	TGTGCCACACGAAGAGACACCGGGGAGCTGTTTTTT	CATRRDTGELFF
many	13	.	TRBV27	TRBJ2-7	TGTGCCAGCAGTTTATCCGGGGGTGGCGAGCAGTACTTC	CASSLSGGGEQYF
.	16	TRBD1	TRBV9	TRBJ2-1	TGTGCCAGCAGCCCCCAGGGACAGGCCTCCTACAATGAGCAGTTCTTC	CASSPQGQASYNEQFF
many	17	TRBD2	TRBV7-9	TRBJ2-6	TGTGCCAGCAGGCCCGGGACTAGTGACTCTGGGGCCAACGTCCTGACTTTC	CASRPGTSDSGANVLTF
many	18	.	TRBV2	TRBJ1-5	TGTGCCAGCAGAAGGGACGGACCCAGTTTTTTAGCAAATCAGCCCCAGCATTTT	CASRRDGPSFLANQPQHF
.	15	.	TRBV15	TRBJ1-3	TGTGCCACCAGCCCAGGATCTTACTCTGGAAACACCATATATTTT	CATSPGSYSGNTIYF
few	14	.	TRBV20-1	TRBJ2-4	TGCAGTGCTAGCCTCGACCCCGGGGCAAACATTCAGTACTTC	CSASLDPGANIQYF
.	14	TRBD1	TRBV12-3/TRBV12-4	TRBJ1-2	TGTGCCAGCAGTCACCGGGACAGCCACTATGGCTACACCTTC	CASSHRDSHYGYTF
many	14	TRBD1	TRBV5-6	TRBJ1-2	TGTGCCAGCAGCCCCGGACAGGGTTTAAATGGCTACACCTTC	CASSPGQGLNGYTF
many	18	TRBD2	TRBV24-1	TRBJ2-1	TGTGCCACCAGTGACCAAGGACTAGCGGGTAAACCGTACAATGAGCAGTTCTTC	CATSDQGLAGKPYNEQFF
many	13	TRBD1	TRBV12-3/TRBV12-4	TRBJ1-2	TGTGCCAGCAGTGTAGGGGGCAACTATGGCTACACCTTC	CASSVGGNYGYTF
few	14	.	TRBV19	TRBJ2-3	TGTGCCAGTAGTACACAGGGGGGGACAGATACGCAGTATTTT	CASSTQGGTDTQYF
many	16	TRBD2	TRBV7-3	TRBJ2-3	TGTGCCAGCAGCTTAACGGCTAGCGGGGGCACAGATACGCAGTATTTT	CASSLTASGGTDTQYF
.	18	TRBD1	TRBV6-5	TRBJ2-5	TGTGCCAGCAGTTACTTTGCGGGACAGGGGGCCCTCCAAGAGACCCAGTACTTC	CASSYFAGQGALQETQYF
few	15	TRBD1	TRBV19	TRBJ2-2	TGTGCCAGTAGTATCCCTGACAGGGTCTCCGGGGAGCTGTTTTTT	CASSIPDRVSGELFF
.	14	TRBD2	TRBV6-1	TRBJ2-3	TGTGCCAGCTGCCCGAGACTAGCAGGGGATACGCAGTATTTT	CASCPRLAGDTQYF
few	16	TRBD2	TRBV11-2	TRBJ2-1	TGTGCCAGCAGCTTAGGTCCAGCGGGAGGCTACAGTGAGCAGTTCTTC	CASSLGPAGGYSEQFF
many	14	.	TRBV19	TRBJ1-1	TGTGCCAGTAGTATTGGTGGAGCCGCCTCTGAAGCTTTCTTT	CASSIGGAASEAFF
few	15	TRBD2	TRBV20-1	TRBJ2-1	TGCAGTGCTCATTTCAGCGGGAGGGCCGACAATGAGCAGTTCTTC	CSAHFSGRADNEQFF
many	16	TRBD1	TRBV19	TRBJ1-4	TGTGCCAGTAGTATAGGCGGGGGACAGCGGGGCGAAAAACTGTTTTTT	CASSIGGGQRGEKLFF
many	16	TRBD2	TRBV3-1	TRBJ2-1	TGTGCCAGCAGCCAACAACTAGCGGGGGTATACAATGAGCAGTTCTTC	CASSQQLAGVYNEQFF
few	16	.	TRBV28	TRBJ2-4	TGTGCCAGCAGTTCAAGGGGGGCTGTGGGCAAAAACATTCAGTACTTC	CASSSRGAVGKNIQYF
many	17	.	TRBV7-2	TRBJ2-3	TGTGCCAGCAGCCTCCCACCCGCGGGACACCCCACAGATACGCAGTATTTT	CASSLPPAGHPTDTQYF
.	14	.	TRBV29-1	TRBJ1-4	TGCAGCGCCAAGGGTCTAGGGCGAGGGGAAAAACTGTTTTTT	CSAKGLGRGEKLFF
many	15	.	TRBV28	TRBJ2-1	TGTGCCAGCAGCATCGGACAGCCGTACTTGGGTGAGCAGTTCTTC	CASSIGQPYLGEQFF
many	14	.	TRBV30	TRBJ2-7	TGTGCCTGGAGTGTCGGTGGGTACATCGACGAGCAGTACTTC	CAWSVGGYIDEQYF
.	13	TRBD1	TRBV20-1	TRBJ2-7	TGCAGTGCCGAGGCCCGACAGGGCTGCGAGCAGTACTTC	CSAEARQGCEQYF
many	12	TRBD2	TRBV20-1	TRBJ2-7	TGCAGTGCTAGCGCGGGAGTGTACGAGCAGTACTTC	CSASAGVYEQYF
many	14	TRBD2	TRBV12-3/TRBV12-4	TRBJ2-1	TGTGCCAGCAACAGCGACGGGAGGAAAAATGAGCAGTTCTTC	CASNSDGRKNEQFF
many	13	.	TRBV9	TRBJ1-6	TGTGCCAGCAGGGATGATTGGGGTTCACCCCTCCACTTT	CASRDDWGSPLHF
few	13	.	TRBV15	TRBJ1-2	TGTGCCACCGGTTTTGGGGCTGGCTATGGCTACACCTTC	CATGFGAGYGYTF
few	14	.	TRBV7-9	TRBJ2-2	TGTGCCAGCAGCTTTTCCCCACTCACCGGGGAGCTGTTTTTT	CASSFSPLTGELFF
few	12	.	TRBV7-2	TRBJ2-7	TGTGCCAGCAGCCCAGGAACCTACGAGCAGTGCTTC	CASSPGTYEQCF
few	16	.	TRBV24-1	TRBJ2-7	TGTGTCACCAGCAACCCGCCCGGGACCGATGATTACGAGCAGTACTTC	CVTSNPPGTDDYEQYF
many	16	.	TRBV7-9	TRBJ1-4	TGTGCCAGCAGCCCGTTAGGACCTGCAACTAATGAAAAACTGTTTTTT	CASSPLGPATNEKLFF
many	13	.	TRBV3-1	TRBJ2-3	TGTGCCAGCAGCTACAGTCCACGGGATACGCAGTATTTT	CASSYSPRDTQYF
few	15	TRBD1	TRBV27	TRBJ2-1	TGTGCCAGCAGTTCCCGGGACAGGGGTGTCCATGAGCAGTTCTTC	CASSSRDRGVHEQFF
many	16	.	TRBV19	TRBJ1-5	TGTGCCAGTAGTAGCCGAGACAGACATGACAATCAGCCCCAGCATTTT	CASSSRDRHDNQPQHF